The 20 T cell receptor beta chains presented below share a single source sample, sequenced in a study of lymphopenia after photon versus proton radiotherapy. Clones were read by immunoSEQ multiplex PCR, and TCRdb kept only the in-frame ones, dropping some. The sample records some 25,000 clones, roughly 89% being singletons. The sequencing used peripheral blood, collected from a patient treated with photon-based radiotherapy. The receptor source for this set is a man in his fifties with gastric cancer.

This chain's CDR3 is CASSQDRGPEVRFF. CDR3 coding DNA: TGCGCCAGCAGCCAAGATCGAGGGCCCGAAGTTCGTTTCTTC. V is TRBV4-3 and J is TRBJ2-1; weak D call: TRBD2 (5 bases). The V gene's germline CDR1 is LGHNA and CDR2 YSLEER. The CDR3 spans 14 residues. The ends were cut back, 0 bases at V and 16 bases at J, with 19 bases in the middle.

This clone showed up just once. This chain connects TRBV7-3 to TRBJ2-1; D is possibly TRBD2 (6 bases). This CDR3 is 15 amino acids long. Deletions cut 8 bases from V and 6 bases from J, with 20 bases between. Germline V gene data show CDR1 as SGHTA and CDR2 as FQGTGA. DNA of the CDR3: TGTGCCAGCGCCATGGGGACCGGAGGGGTCAATGAGCAGTTCTTC. It translates to CASAMGTGGVNEQFF.

The V call is TRBV27, the J call TRBJ2-5; D is possibly TRBD1 (6 bases). V dropped 1 base and J dropped 5 bases, with 17 bases sitting between them. The CDR3 totals 16 residues. Per the germline V gene, CDR1 is MNHEY and CDR2 is SMNVEV (reference sequence). The CDR3 coding sequence is TGTGCCAGCAGTTTATTTGGAGGACAGAGGGTTGAGACCCAGTACTTC. Translated, it gives CASSLFGGQRVETQYF.

J is TRBJ1-1 and V is TRBV5-1, with 8 nucleotides matching TRBD1. V gave up 4 bases and J gave up 1 base; unmatched junction bases: 9. Germline V gene lookup returns CDR1 SGHRS and CDR2 YFSETQ. CDR3 length: 16 amino acids. The CDR3, as DNA: TGCGCCAGCAGCCCCACCTCCAGGGGGCGGAACACTGAAGCTTTCTTT. It translates to CASSPTSRGRNTEAFF.

V gene TRBV5-1 combines with J gene TRBJ1-1; D is unresolved. Trimming left V 0 bases short and J 6 bases short, with 3 bases between. The germline CDR1 and CDR2 sequences are SGHRS and YFSETQ. This CDR3 spans 11 amino acids. Here the CDR3 DNA reads TGCGCCAGCAGCTTGGAGGCTGAAGCTTTCTTT. Translation: CASSLEAEAFF.

This chain links TRBV9 with TRBJ2-1; tentatively, D is TRBD1 (6 bases). Trimming shortened V by 0 bases and J by 9 bases, and 13 bases separated the two germline ends. Germline V gene data show CDR1 as SGDLS and CDR2 as YYNGEE. The CDR3 sequence is 14 residues long. The CDR3 here is CASSVGGGRGEQFF. Here the CDR3 DNA reads TGTGCCAGCAGCGTAGGAGGGGGTCGTGGTGAGCAGTTCTTC. Looking up the rest from reference TRBV9 and TRBJ2-1 gives the full variable domain: DSGVTQTPKHLITATGQRVTLRCSPRSGDLSVYWYQQSLDQGLQFLIQYYNGEERAKGNILERFSAQQFPDLHSELNLSSLELGDSALYFCASSVGGGRGEQFFGPGTRLTVL.

V usage is TRBV2 and J usage is TRBJ2-2; TRBD2 might be the D (5 bases). Germline values: CDR1 SNHLY, CDR2 FYNNEI. The CDR3 is 17 residues long. V was clipped by 6 bases and J by 7 bases, with 24 bases between them. The CDR3 DNA reads as TGTGCCAGCAGCCTACGTTCACCCGGGAACACATACGGGGAGCTGTTTTTT. Amino acid sequence: CASSLRSPGNTYGELFF.

The V call is TRBV7-3, the J call TRBJ2-3, with TRBD1 matching 7 bases. V trimming: 2 bases; J trimming: 4 bases; junction bases outside the gene matches: 12. The CDR3 length is 17 residues. The germline CDR1 and CDR2 sequences are SGHTA and FQGTGA. CDR3 sequence: CASSLYPRSDRADTQYF. CDR3 nucleotides: TGTGCCAGCAGCTTATATCCCCGATCCGACAGGGCAGATACGCAGTATTTT.

The chain is built from TRBV28 and TRBJ2-2; D is unresolved. The germline V and J ends were trimmed by 5 bases and 1 base, with 8 bases remaining between them. The CDR3 is 14 residues long. In germline, CDR1 is MDHEN, CDR2 SYDVKM. For the CDR3, the DNA is TGTGCCAGCAGTCCCCCACGGAACACCGGGGAGCTGTTTTTT. It yields the protein CASSPPRNTGELFF.

This chain connects TRBV11-2 to TRBJ2-3; no clear D gene. V dropped 0 bases and J dropped 4 bases, with 14 bases sitting between them. Germline V gene data show CDR1 as SGHAT and CDR2 as FQNNGV. The CDR3 consists of 16 residues. CDR3 sequence (DNA): TGTGCCAGCAGCTTAGACGGCTTACTGGCGCCAGATACGCAGTATTTT. Translated, it gives CASSLDGLLAPDTQYF.

This clone was observed a handful of times. J is TRBJ2-5 and V is TRBV5-1; 7 bases are a match to TRBD2. Germline-derived CDR1 and CDR2 are SGHRS and YFSETQ. The CDR3 is 15 amino acids. Losses at the gene ends were 0 bases for V and 2 bases for J; bases not matched to a gene: 4. The CDR3 loop is CASSLVAAGQETQYF. The DNA of the CDR3 is TGCGCCAGCAGCTTGGTCGCAGCGGGGCAAGAGACCCAGTACTTC.

V usage is TRBV5-1 and J usage is TRBJ2-7; 8 bases fit TRBD2. This CDR3 region has 14 residues. V gave up 1 base and J gave up 3 bases; unmatched junction bases: 3. Germline values: CDR1 SGHRS, CDR2 YFSETQ. For the CDR3, the DNA is TGCGCCAGCAGCTTGAGTAGCGGGGACTACGAGCAGTACTTC. This encodes CASSLSSGDYEQYF.

The J gene is TRBJ1-2, the V gene TRBV5-8, with 7 bases lining up with TRBD1. Germline trimming cut 4 bases from V and 3 bases from J; bases unmatched to any gene: 9. This CDR3 has 15 residues. Germline CDR1 is SGHTS and CDR2 is YDEGEE. The CDR3 bases are TGTGCCAGCAGCCCGGGACAGAGATTTGACTATGGCTACACCTTC. Protein: CASSPGQRFDYGYTF.

The chain combines TRBV11-1 with TRBJ2-5, with 7 bases identical to TRBD1. There are 16 residues in the CDR3. Germline values: CDR1 SGHAT, CDR2 FQDESV (reference sequence). V dropped 3 bases and J dropped 3; count of bases not matched to a gene: 10. The CDR3 reads CASSFGTAVTEETQYF. DNA for the CDR3: TGTGCCAGCAGCTTTGGGACAGCCGTTACCGAAGAGACCCAGTACTTC.

V is TRBV9 and J is TRBJ1-3; D is ambiguous. The germline CDR1 and CDR2 sequences are SGDLS and YYNGEE. Deletions cut 4 bases from V and 0 bases from J, with 8 bases between. The CDR3 is 14 amino acids. The CDR3 region is CASSPWVSGNTIYF. In DNA form, the CDR3 reads TGTGCCAGCAGCCCGTGGGTCTCTGGAAACACCATATATTTT.

V usage is TRBV5-1 and J usage is TRBJ2-2, with D perhaps matching TRBD1 or TRBD2 (6 bases each). The CDR3 is made up of 13 amino acids. V was trimmed by 3 bases and J by 5 bases, leaving 8 bases between them. From germline, CDR1 is SGHRS and CDR2 YFSETQ. Here the CDR3 DNA reads TGCGCCAGCAGCTGGGGGGCAACCGGGGAGCTGTTTTTT. Protein product: CASSWGATGELFF.

The J gene is TRBJ2-1, the V gene TRBV7-9, with 11 bases fitting TRBD2. This CDR3 has 18 residues. Germline V gene lookup returns CDR1 SEHNR and CDR2 FQNEAQ (reference sequence). V was pared by 3 bases and J by 5 bases, with 12 bases of the junction left unmatched. The CDR3 DNA follows: TGTGCCAGCAGCTTGTCTAGGCTAGCGGGGGGAACCGACAATGAGCAGTTCTTC. Protein: CASSLSRLAGGTDNEQFF.

V and J are TRBV30 and TRBJ2-3; possible D gene TRBD1, 6 bases. The CDR3 is 13 amino acids. The V end lost 8 bases, the J end lost 14 bases, and 26 bases lay between the germline ends. Germline loops: CDR1 GTSNPN, CDR2 SVGIG (reference sequence). For the CDR3, the DNA is TGTGCCCGCCGCAGGTCGTCAGGGGCTCAGGCGTATTTT. Translation gives CARRRSSGAQAYF.

The chain uses TRBV2 and TRBJ2-7, with 8 bases fitting TRBD1. J lost 0 bases, V lost 6 bases, and 19 bases had no gene match. CDR1 SNHLY and CDR2 FYNNEI come from the germline V gene. CDR3 length: 19 amino acids. The CDR3 loop reads CASSLSFLPGTGDSYEQYF. CDR3 sequence (DNA): TGTGCCAGCAGCCTTTCATTCCTTCCCGGGACAGGCGACTCCTACGAGCAGTACTTC.

The chain combines TRBV18 with TRBJ1-6; 11 bases line up with TRBD1. The CDR3 is made up of 20 amino acids. Germline V CDR1 and CDR2: KGHSH, LQKENI. Trimming at V came to 3 bases and at J to 3 bases, leaving 13 bases not matched to a gene. CDR3 in DNA: TGTGCCAGCTCACCTAAAGGGACAGGGGGTCCTTACAACTATAATTCACCCCTCCACTTT. Translated, it gives CASSPKGTGGPYNYNSPLHF.